This T cell receptor beta chain is drawn from a study of PD-1 blockade in classical Hodgkin lymphoma. Only in-frame clones appear in the TCRdb table, and some are missing; sequencing was by immunoSEQ multiplex PCR. The sample lists 13,000 or so clones, roughly 87% occurring once. Study conclusions and caveats: Diversity similar to that of newly diagnosed patients was seen at baseline in complete responders. Excluded were patients who started nivolumab under 1 year after ASCT, a group that had lower diversity. Reasons behind the repertoire differences stay unclear, perhaps disease activity or earlier therapy.

Regarding this clone: Its antigen is not known.

The CDR3 length is 14 residues. V lost 7 bases, J lost 5 bases, and 14 bases lay in between. Germline values: CDR1 MDHEN, CDR2 SYDVKM. All patients experienced relapse after autologous stem cell transplantation, and brentuximab vedotin exposure was variable. This TCR was recovered from a human donor with classical Hodgkin lymphoma. The chain links TRBV28 to TRBJ2-2, with a tentative D call TRBD2 (6 bases). The material was peripheral blood mononuclear cells (PBMCs), obtained at baseline. CDR3: CASTRERRTGELFF. In nucleotides, the CDR3 is TGTGCCAGCACCCGGGAGAGGCGAACCGGGGAGCTGTTTTTT.